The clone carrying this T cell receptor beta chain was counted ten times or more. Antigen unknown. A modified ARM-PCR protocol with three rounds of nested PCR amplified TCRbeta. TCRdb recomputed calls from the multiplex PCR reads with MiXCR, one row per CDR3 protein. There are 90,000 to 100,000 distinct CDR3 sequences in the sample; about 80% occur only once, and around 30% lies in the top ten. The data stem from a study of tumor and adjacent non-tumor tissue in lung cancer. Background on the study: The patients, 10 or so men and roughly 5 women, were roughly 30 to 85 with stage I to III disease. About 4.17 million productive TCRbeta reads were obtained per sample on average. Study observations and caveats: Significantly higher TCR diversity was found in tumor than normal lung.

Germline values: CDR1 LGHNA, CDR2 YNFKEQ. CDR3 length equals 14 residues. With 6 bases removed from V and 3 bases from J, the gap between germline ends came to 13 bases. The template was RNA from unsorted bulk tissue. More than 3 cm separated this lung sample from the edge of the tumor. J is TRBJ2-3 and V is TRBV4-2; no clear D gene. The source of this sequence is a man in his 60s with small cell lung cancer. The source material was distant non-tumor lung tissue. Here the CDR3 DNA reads TGTGCCAGCAGAAAGGCCGAGAGGACAGATACGCAGTATTTT. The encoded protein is CASRKAERTDTQYF.